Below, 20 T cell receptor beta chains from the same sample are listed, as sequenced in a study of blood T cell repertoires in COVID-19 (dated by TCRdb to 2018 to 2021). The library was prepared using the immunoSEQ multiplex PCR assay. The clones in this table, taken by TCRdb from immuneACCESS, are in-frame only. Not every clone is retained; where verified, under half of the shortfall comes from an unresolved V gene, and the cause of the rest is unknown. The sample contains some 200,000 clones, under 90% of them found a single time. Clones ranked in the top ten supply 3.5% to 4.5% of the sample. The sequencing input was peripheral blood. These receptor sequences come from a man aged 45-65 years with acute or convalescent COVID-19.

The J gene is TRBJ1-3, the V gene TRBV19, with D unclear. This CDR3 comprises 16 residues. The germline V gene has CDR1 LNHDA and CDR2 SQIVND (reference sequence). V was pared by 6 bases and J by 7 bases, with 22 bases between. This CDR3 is CASRSSLSDRGNTIYF. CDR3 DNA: TGTGCCAGTAGGTCCTCTTTGTCAGACCGAGGGAACACCATATATTTT.

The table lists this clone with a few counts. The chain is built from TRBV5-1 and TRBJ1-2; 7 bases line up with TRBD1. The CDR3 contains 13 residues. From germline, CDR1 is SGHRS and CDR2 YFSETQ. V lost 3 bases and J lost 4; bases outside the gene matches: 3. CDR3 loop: CASSSGQFYGYTF. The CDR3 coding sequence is TGCGCCAGCAGCTCGGGACAGTTCTATGGCTACACCTTC.

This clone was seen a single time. For the CDR3, the DNA is TGTGCCAGCAGCCCGGACAGGGCTAGTAATGAAAAACTGTTTTTT. Translating gives CASSPDRASNEKLFF. This chain links TRBV5-4 with TRBJ1-4; 8 bases agree with TRBD1. Germline V gives CDR1 SGHNT, CDR2 YYREEE (reference sequence). The ends lost 4 bases at V and 4 bases at J; junction bases unmatched: 6. The CDR3 totals 15 residues. Based on the CDR3 plus reference TRBV5-4 and TRBJ1-4, the full variable domain is ETGVTQSPTHLIKTRGQQVTLRCSSQSGHNTVSWYQQALGQGPQFIFQYYREEENGRGNFPPRFSGLQFPNYSSELNVNALELDDSALYLCASSPDRASNEKLFFGSGTQLSVL.

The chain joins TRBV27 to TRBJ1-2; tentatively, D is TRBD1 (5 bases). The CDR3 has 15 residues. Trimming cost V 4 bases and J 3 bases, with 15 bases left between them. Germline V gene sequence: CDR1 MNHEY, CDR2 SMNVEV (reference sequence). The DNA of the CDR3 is TGTGCCAGCAGTTATAGCGGAGGGGTGGACTATGGCTACACCTTC. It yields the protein CASSYSGGVDYGYTF.

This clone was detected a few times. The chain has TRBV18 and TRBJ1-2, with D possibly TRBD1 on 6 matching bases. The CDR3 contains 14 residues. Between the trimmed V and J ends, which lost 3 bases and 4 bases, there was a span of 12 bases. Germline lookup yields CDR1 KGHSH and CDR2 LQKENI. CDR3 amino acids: CASSPEDSGYGYTF. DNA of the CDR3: TGTGCCAGCTCACCCGAGGACAGTGGCTATGGCTACACCTTC.

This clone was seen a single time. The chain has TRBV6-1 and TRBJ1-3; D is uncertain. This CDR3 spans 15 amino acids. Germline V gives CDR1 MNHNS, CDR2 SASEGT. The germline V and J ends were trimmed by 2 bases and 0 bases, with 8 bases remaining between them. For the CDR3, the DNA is TGTGCCAGCAGTGAACCGAGGAGCTCTGGAAACACCATATATTTT. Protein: CASSEPRSSGNTIYF.

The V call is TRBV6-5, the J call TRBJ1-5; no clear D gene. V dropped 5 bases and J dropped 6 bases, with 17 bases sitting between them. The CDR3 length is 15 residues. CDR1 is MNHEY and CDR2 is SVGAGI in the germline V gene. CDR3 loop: CASSPGSRSGQPQHF. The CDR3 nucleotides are TGTGCCAGCAGTCCAGGTTCGAGATCCGGTCAGCCCCAGCATTTT.

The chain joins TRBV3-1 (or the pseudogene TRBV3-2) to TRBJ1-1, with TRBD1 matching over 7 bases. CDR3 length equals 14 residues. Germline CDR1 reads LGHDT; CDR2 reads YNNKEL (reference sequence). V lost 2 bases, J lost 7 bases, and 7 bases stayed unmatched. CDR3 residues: CASSQRGGTDEAFF. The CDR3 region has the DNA TGTGCCAGCAGCCAAAGGGGCGGGACAGATGAAGCTTTCTTT.

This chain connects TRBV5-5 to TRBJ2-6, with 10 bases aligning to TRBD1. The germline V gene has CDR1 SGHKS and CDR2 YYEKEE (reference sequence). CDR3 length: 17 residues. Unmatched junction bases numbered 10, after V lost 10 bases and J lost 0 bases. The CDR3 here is CASTGGAGNSGANVLTF. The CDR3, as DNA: TGTGCCTCGACAGGGGGCGCCGGGAACTCTGGGGCCAACGTCCTGACTTTC.

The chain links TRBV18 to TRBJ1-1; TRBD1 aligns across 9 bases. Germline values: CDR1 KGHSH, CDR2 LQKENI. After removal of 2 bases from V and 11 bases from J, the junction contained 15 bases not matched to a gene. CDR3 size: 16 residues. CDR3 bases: TGTGCCAGCTCACCAAATGGGGTTCGGACAGGGGATATGGCTTTCTTT. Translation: CASSPNGVRTGDMAFF.

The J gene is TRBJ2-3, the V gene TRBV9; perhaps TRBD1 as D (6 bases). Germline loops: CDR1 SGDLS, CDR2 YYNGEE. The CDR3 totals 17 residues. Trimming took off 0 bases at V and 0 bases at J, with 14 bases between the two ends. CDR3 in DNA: TGTGCCAGCAGCGTAGTGGGGACAACAACTAGCACAGATACGCAGTATTTT. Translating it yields CASSVVGTTTSTDTQYF.

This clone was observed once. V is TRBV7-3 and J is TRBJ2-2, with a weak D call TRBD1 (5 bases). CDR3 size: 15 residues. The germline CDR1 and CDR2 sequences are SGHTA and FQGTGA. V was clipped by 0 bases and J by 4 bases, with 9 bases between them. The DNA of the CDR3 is TGTGCCAGCAGCTTAACTACCCAGGGCACCGGGGAGCTGTTTTTT. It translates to CASSLTTQGTGELFF.

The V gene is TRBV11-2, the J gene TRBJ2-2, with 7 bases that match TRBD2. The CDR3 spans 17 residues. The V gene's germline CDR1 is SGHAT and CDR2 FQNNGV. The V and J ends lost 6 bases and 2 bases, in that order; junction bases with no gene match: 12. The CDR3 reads CASRTYGAGPNTGELFF. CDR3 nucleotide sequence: TGTGCCAGCAGAACTTACGGAGCGGGGCCAAACACCGGGGAGCTGTTTTTT.

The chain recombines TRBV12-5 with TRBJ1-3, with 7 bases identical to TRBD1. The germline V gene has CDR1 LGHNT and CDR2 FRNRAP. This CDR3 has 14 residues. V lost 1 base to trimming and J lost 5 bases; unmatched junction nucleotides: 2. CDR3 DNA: TGTGCTAGTGGTTTGGGGGACAGTAGAAACACCATATATTTT. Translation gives CASGLGDSRNTIYF.

CDR3 loop: CASSRAGNQPQHF. CDR3 in DNA: TGTGCCAGTAGTAGGGCAGGGAATCAGCCCCAGCATTTT. The chain is built from TRBV19 and TRBJ1-5; a possible D gene is TRBD1 (5 bases). The CDR3 sequence is 13 residues long. CDR1 is LNHDA, CDR2 SQIVND, per germline (reference sequence). Trimming shortened V by 4 bases and J by 4 bases, and 8 bases separated the two germline ends.

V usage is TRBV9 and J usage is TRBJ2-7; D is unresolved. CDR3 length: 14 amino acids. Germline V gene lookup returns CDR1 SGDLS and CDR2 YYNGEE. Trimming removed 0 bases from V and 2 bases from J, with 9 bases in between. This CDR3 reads CASSVAVAPYEQYF. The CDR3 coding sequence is TGTGCCAGCAGCGTAGCCGTGGCCCCCTACGAGCAGTACTTC.

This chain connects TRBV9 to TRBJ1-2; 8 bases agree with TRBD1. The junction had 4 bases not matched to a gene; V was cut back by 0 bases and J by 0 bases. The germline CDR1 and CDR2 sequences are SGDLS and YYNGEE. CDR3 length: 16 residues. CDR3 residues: CASSVEGTGTNYGYTF. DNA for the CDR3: TGTGCCAGCAGCGTAGAGGGGACAGGAACTAACTATGGCTACACCTTC.

CDR3: CASSLVGEKNSPLHF. In DNA form, the CDR3 reads TGCGCCAGCAGCTTGGTAGGAGAAAAGAATTCACCCCTCCACTTT. V and J are TRBV5-1 and TRBJ1-6; D not resolved. Germline CDR1 and CDR2: SGHRS and YFSETQ. The V end lost 0 bases, the J end lost 7 bases, and 11 bases lay between the germline ends. The CDR3 runs 15 residues.

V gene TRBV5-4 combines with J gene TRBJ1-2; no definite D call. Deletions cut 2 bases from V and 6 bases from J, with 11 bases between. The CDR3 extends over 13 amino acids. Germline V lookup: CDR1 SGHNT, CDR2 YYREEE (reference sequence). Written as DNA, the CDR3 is TGTGCCAGCAGCTTTCCGGGAAGGAATGGCTACACCTTC. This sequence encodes CASSFPGRNGYTF.

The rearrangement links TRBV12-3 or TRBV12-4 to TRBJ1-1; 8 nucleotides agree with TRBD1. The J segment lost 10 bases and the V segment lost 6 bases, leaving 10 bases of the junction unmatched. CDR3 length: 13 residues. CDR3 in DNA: TGTGCCAGCAGCTGGACAGGGACAGGAACAGCTTTCTTT. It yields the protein CASSWTGTGTAFF.